The present T cell receptor (beta chain) was sequenced within a study of control samples from healthy donors and cancer patients. Produced via immunoSEQ multiplex PCR; TCRdb's table is partial and in-frame only. Of 150,000 to 160,000 clones listed, just under 95% are singletons. This CDR3 has 16 residues. V was cut by 6 bases and J by 3 bases, with 17 bases left in between. The germline V gene has CDR1 MNHEY and CDR2 SMNVEV (reference sequence). Sequencing input: blood. The chain is built from TRBV27 and TRBJ1-4; D is possibly TRBD1 (5 bases). The receptor's source is a man aged 35 to 55 in good health. CDR3 sequence reads: CASREYQGGANEKLFF. The CDR3 coding sequence is TGTGCCAGCAGGGAATACCAGGGCGGCGCTAATGAAAAACTGTTTTTT.